What follows describes a single T cell receptor beta chain. The sample is drawn from a study of blood T cell repertoires in COVID-19. Study at large: PBMCs, B-cell-depleted T cells, or T cells were the source of the cDNA or gDNA that made up the material.

Clones were sequenced by immunoSEQ multiplex PCR, and TCRdb holds only the in-frame ones, with some missing. The sample contains 100,000 to 120,000 clones, over 60% of which appear only once. Trimming took 4 bases from V and 3 from J; bases not matched to a gene: 4. Germline V CDR1 and CDR2: LGHNA, YNFKEQ. This CDR3 comprises 15 residues. The origin of this receptor is a woman aged 80 or older with acute or convalescent COVID-19. The sequencing sample was made of peripheral blood. The rearrangement joins TRBV4-2 to TRBJ2-1; 9 bases match TRBD2. CDR3: CASSPLAGIYNEQFF. The DNA for the CDR3 is TGTGCCAGCAGCCCGCTAGCGGGGATCTACAATGAGCAGTTCTTC.